Below, 9 T cell receptor beta chains from the same sample are listed, as sequenced in a study of T cell responses to AZD1222 COVID-19 vaccine. Libraries were prepared by immunoSEQ multiplex PCR; TCRdb keeps only in-frame clonotypes and omits some of them. The table shows some 130,000 clones, with 85% to 95% occurring only once. Sequences were derived from peripheral blood, sampled 28 days after the second AZD1222 dose. These receptors were obtained from an adult who received the AZD1222 COVID-19 vaccine.

The chain joins TRBV11-1 to TRBJ2-2, with 9 positions matching TRBD1. V lost 4 bases and J lost 7; bases outside the gene matches: 7. The CDR3 is 15 residues long. Germline values: CDR1 SGHAT, CDR2 FQDESV (reference sequence). The CDR3 sequence: CASSSYRGRGGELFF. In DNA form, the CDR3 reads TGTGCCAGCAGCTCTTACAGGGGGCGCGGCGGGGAGCTGTTTTTT.

This chain connects TRBV30 to TRBJ2-3; 7 nucleotides agree with TRBD2. CDR1 is GTSNPN, CDR2 SVGIG, per germline (reference sequence). The V segment lost 0 bases and the J segment 0 bases; nucleotides outside the gene matches: 9. The length of the CDR3 is 17 residues. The CDR3 loop is CAWSVGLAALSTDTQYF. For the CDR3, the DNA is TGTGCCTGGAGTGTCGGTCTAGCGGCCCTTAGCACAGATACGCAGTATTTT.

The V and J genes are TRBV13 and TRBJ2-1; D not resolved. The CDR3 covers 13 residues. V was pared by 5 bases and J by 9 bases, with 14 bases between. Germline V gene data show CDR1 as PRHDT and CDR2 as FYEKMQ (reference sequence). The CDR3 reads CASSPPENGEQFF. The DNA of the CDR3 is TGTGCCAGCAGCCCCCCTGAAAACGGTGAGCAGTTCTTC.

The rearrangement joins TRBV6-6 to TRBJ1-4; D uncertain. From germline, CDR1 is MNHNY and CDR2 SVGAGI (reference sequence). The ends were cut back, 1 base at V and 4 bases at J, with 10 bases in the middle. The length of the CDR3 is 15 residues. CDR3 region: CASSYLPQNNEKLFF. The CDR3 DNA is TGTGCCAGCAGTTACTTACCCCAGAATAATGAAAAACTGTTTTTT.

The CDR3 DNA is TGCGCCAGCAGCTTGGCGGAGAACACTGAAGCTTTCTTT. It translates to CASSLAENTEAFF. The V call is TRBV5-1, the J call TRBJ1-1; D call uncertain. The length of the CDR3 is 13 residues. V shed 0 bases and J shed 1 base, with 4 bases lying between them. The V gene's germline CDR1 is SGHRS and CDR2 YFSETQ.

The CDR3 coding sequence is TGTGCCAGCAGCTTACGAGCGGGGGAATCAGATACGCAGTATTTT. Its translation is CASSLRAGESDTQYF. The chain links TRBV7-2 to TRBJ2-3; 8 positions match TRBD2. The V gene end was trimmed by 2 bases and the J gene end by 4 bases; junction bases not matched to a gene: 5. This CDR3 has 15 residues. From germline, CDR1 is SGHTA and CDR2 FQGNSA.

J is TRBJ2-3 and V is TRBV6-2 or TRBV6-3; TRBD2 matches 16 bases. This CDR3 is 16 amino acids long. Germline V gene sequence: CDR1 MNHEY, CDR2 SVGEGT. Trimming at V came to 6 bases and at J to 4 bases, leaving 4 bases not matched to a gene. The CDR3 bases are TGTGCCAGCAGCCCGGGACTAGCGGGGGGGGCAGATACGCAGTATTTT. The encoded protein is CASSPGLAGGADTQYF.

CDR3 DNA sequence: TGCGCCAGCAGCCAGAATACAGAATATGGCTACACCTTC. Translation: CASSQNTEYGYTF. The rearrangement uses TRBV4-1 and TRBJ1-2, with no clear D. The CDR3 totals 13 residues. V was cut by 3 bases and J by 5 bases, with 10 bases left in between. Germline CDR1 and CDR2: MGHRA and YSYEKL.

This rearrangement joins TRBV7-3 to TRBJ2-3; the D is unclear. The CDR3 has 14 residues. The germline V and J ends were trimmed by 2 bases and 1 base, with 7 bases remaining between them. CDR1 is SGHTA and CDR2 is FQGTGA in the germline V gene. The CDR3 loop reads CASSLLDGTDTQYF. The CDR3 DNA reads TGTGCCAGCAGCTTATTAGACGGCACAGATACGCAGTATTTT.